This T cell receptor (beta chain) appears in the sequencing data of a study of shared clonotypes between healthy human individuals. Profiled with immunoSEQ multiplex PCR; TCRdb holds only in-frame clones, not every one. The sample holds hundreds of thousands of clones, approximately 74% seen once. V dropped 1 base and J dropped 4; count of bases not matched to a gene: 4. This CDR3 has 15 residues. Germline V CDR1 and CDR2: LNHDA, SQIVND (reference sequence). The chain combines TRBV19 with TRBJ2-3; the match to TRBD2 covers 8 bases. What was sequenced was memory CD4+ T cells sorted from blood. The subset here: CD45RA-negative fraction. The clonotype was recovered from a woman in her thirties in good health. The CDR3 bases are TGTGCCAGTAGTATAGCCGGGAGGGAGGCAGATACGCAGTATTTT. It specifies CASSIAGREADTQYF.